The sequence of this T cell receptor beta chain was determined in a study of T cell responses to AZD1222 COVID-19 vaccine. Study-wide points: In a largely white British group with more females than males, clonal diversity was possibly underestimated.

With respect to this clone: Its target is unknown.

The CDR3 contains 15 residues. Germline lookup yields CDR1 SGHRS and CDR2 YFSETQ. Trimming pared 0 bases from V and 0 bases from J, leaving 9 bases between. Pooled together were second doses at about 4 or about 12 weeks. Produced via immunoSEQ multiplex PCR; TCRdb's table is partial and in-frame only. Of under 70,000 clones listed, 80% to 90% are singletons. This chain joins TRBV5-1 and TRBJ1-1; D possibly corresponds to TRBD1 (6 bases). This specimen consisted of peripheral blood, obtained 28 days after the second AZD1222 dose. The clonotype originates from an adult who received the AZD1222 COVID-19 vaccine. CDR3 sequence (DNA): TGCGCCAGCAGCTTGGCGGGACACTTGAACACTGAAGCTTTCTTT. Protein: CASSLAGHLNTEAFF.